This T cell receptor (beta chain) is drawn from a study of shared clonotypes between healthy human individuals. Study-level background: Contributing individuals were a couple of females and a few males aged 18 to 49. Overall study findings and caveats: A reduction in generation probabilities was seen for non-shared clonotypes relative to those shared by all four donors.

In regard to this clone: What it recognizes is unknown.

The CDR3 is 14 residues long. V was cut by 4 bases and J by 4 bases, with 15 bases left in between. Germline CDR1 SGHRS, CDR2 YFSETQ. Clones were sequenced by immunoSEQ multiplex PCR, and TCRdb holds only the in-frame ones, with some missing. The sample shows around 2.3 million clones, approximately 96% of them seen only once. This TCR was sampled from a man aged 18 to 35 in good health. The sample comprised naive CD4+ T cells sorted from blood. Subset reported: CD45RA+ positively selected. The V and J genes are TRBV5-1 and TRBJ2-7; D is unclear. In DNA, the CDR3 is TGCGCCAGCAGCATTACAGCTGGGCCTTACGAGCAGTACTTC. Protein product: CASSITAGPYEQYF.